This TCR beta chain was sequenced for a study of cytomegalovirus exposure and HLA in healthy donors (dated by TCRdb to 2015 to 2018). About the investigation overall: A later analysis indicated that the 90 to 150 validation repertoires were generated on the platform also employed for the approximately 700 repertoires of the first cohort. The aim of the study was to test whether cataloging public T cell receptors could identify signatures of past pathogen exposure. In addition to the first cohort of about 650 subjects, a separate validation cohort of approximately 130 different subjects was used. High-throughput TCR immunosequencing, statistical association of individual TCRs with disease status, and machine learning were combined to predict cytomegalovirus infection status. Beyond this particular receptor, the publication reports: A later analysis found that TCRs clustered in the first cohort also tended to co-occur in the roughly 120 validation repertoires, with roughly 95% of cluster scores above 0. The study listed 150 to 200 TCR beta chains as associated with cytomegalovirus. Across donors, most TCR sequences were observed very rarely, whereas some public TCRs were present in many individuals. All 120 or so repertoires were used to score co-occurrence in the validation cohort in a later analysis, because that analysis had no HLA typing for the cohort. In both the original and validation cohorts, the classifier was reported to diagnose cytomegalovirus status with high specificity and sensitivity. In vitro tests confirmed that a few of the cytomegalovirus-associated TCR beta chains recognize cytomegalovirus antigens. The authors suggested that the approach could potentially be extended to other disease states and immunological phenotypes.

The donors were included in the validation cohort of 100 to 150 subjects, a group kept apart from the roughly 700-subject first cohort. CDR1 is given as MDHEN and CDR2 as SYDVKM, both from the germline V gene. The CDR3 contains 14 residues, cysteine and phenylalanine counted. Just the 42-base CDR3 DNA is kept, in frame starting at base 1. At the junction V is shortened by 6 bases and J by 3 bases, with 15 bases in between. This clone was observed a few times. There is no known antigen for this receptor. Nothing much larger sits one base from this clone, and base qualities are not available. Library preparation was by the immunoSEQ multiplex PCR assay. The paper's data handling went like this. A statistical classification framework was built to diagnose cytomegalovirus status from the catalog of TCR beta chain sequences. TCRdb carries this immuneACCESS record with in-frame sequences only. Its versions omit some clonotypes, under half of them owing to an unresolved V gene in the studies checked, with the rest unexplained. Clonal size and the V and J genes are those of that table, whereas D and trimming came from the DNA. The sample table lists 150,000 to 180,000 clones, around 83% of them with a count of one. The biggest ten clones account for about 2.2% of the sample.

The rearranged chain carries TRBV28 and TRBJ2-7; the D gene is perhaps TRBD2, from 5 matching bases. The sequenced material came from PBMCs. The clonotype was recovered from a human donor in good health. The sequenced DNA: TGTGCCAGCAGCCCGGGAATCGGACGCTACGAGCAGTACTTC. This codes for CASSPGIGRYEQYF.